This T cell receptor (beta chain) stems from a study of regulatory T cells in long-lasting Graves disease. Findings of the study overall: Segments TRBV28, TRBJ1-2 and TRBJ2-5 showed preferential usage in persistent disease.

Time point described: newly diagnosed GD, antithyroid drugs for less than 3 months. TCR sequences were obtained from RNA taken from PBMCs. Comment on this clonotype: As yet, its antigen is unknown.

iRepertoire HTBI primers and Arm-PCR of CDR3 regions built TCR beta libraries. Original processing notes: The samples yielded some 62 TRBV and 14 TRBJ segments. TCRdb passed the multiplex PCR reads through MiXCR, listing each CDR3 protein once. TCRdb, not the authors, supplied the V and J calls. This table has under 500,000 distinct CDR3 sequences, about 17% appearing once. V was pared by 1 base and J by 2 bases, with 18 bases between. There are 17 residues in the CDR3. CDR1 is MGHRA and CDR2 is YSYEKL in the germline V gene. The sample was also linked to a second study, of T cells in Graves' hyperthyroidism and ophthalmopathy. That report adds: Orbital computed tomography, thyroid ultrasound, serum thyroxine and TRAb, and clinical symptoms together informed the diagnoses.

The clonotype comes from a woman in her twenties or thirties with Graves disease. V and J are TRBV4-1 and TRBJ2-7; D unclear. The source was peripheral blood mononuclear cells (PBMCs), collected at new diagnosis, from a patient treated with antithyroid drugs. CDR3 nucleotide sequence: TGCGCCAGCAGCCAAGGGCTTAGGACCCCTGGCGCCTACGAGCAGTACTTC. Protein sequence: CASSQGLRTPGAYEQYF.